This T cell receptor (beta chain) was captured in a study of blood T cell repertoires in COVID-19 (dated by TCRdb to 2020 to 2021). For the wider study: Samples covering the acute and convalescent phases of COVID-19 were provided by collaborators in the United States, Italy and Spain. A freely available public database, intended as a resource for researchers studying the immune response to SARS-CoV-2, is where the repertoires were released. Deeply sampled blood TCRbeta repertoires from subjects exposed to, actively infected with, or recovered from COVID-19 were included in the dataset. The material from the prospective study consisted of cDNA or gDNA derived from T cells, B-cell-depleted T cells, or PBMCs. The sample metadata nearly always contained a de-identified subject ID, COVID-19 status, age in years and sex. Where available, HLA class I and class II types were taken from metadata supplied by the sample provider and were not determined by assay-based typing. The samples were drawn from the first 160 participants of the ongoing ImmuneRACE study and from some 1,300 subjects provided by 6 global collaborators. Broader findings and caveats from the paper: The quantity of clinical and demographic metadata differed by source and by participant and was supplied without curation.

TCRbeta CDR3 regions were amplified from genomic DNA using the immunoSEQ Assay, a bias-controlled multiplex PCR. The study's processing was this. The number of nucleated cells in each sample was estimated from the amplification of reference gene primers within the assay. To quantify the absolute abundance of each unique TCRbeta CDR3 rearrangement, sequence reads were collapsed and filtered. Productive Simpson clonality was computed per sample as the square root of Simpson's diversity index over productive rearrangements. The immuneACCESS repertoire file appears here via TCRdb, limited to in-frame rearrangements. These files lack a portion of the clones; in checked studies, under half of the deficit traces to unresolved V genes, and the cause of the others is not known. V and J calls and clone size are as listed in that table; D and trimming were resolved from the DNA. Within this sample are 360,000 or so clones, with approximately 90% of them counted one time only. Jointly, the top ten make up roughly 4% of the sample.

Concerning this clone itself: Its target antigen remains unknown. The input lacks base qualities; no much larger clone sits a single base away.

From V the trimming removes 4 bases and from J it removes 1 base, while the gene matches leave 7 bases of the junction unaccounted for. The CDR3 has 18 amino acids, counting the end cysteine and phenylalanine. CDR3 DNA is the only sequence kept; it has 54 bases, read in frame from the first base. CDR1 and CDR2, per the germline V gene, are SGHRS and YFSETQ. At one collaborating source in Seattle, patients were enrolled during active infection and were followed longitudinally through the course of disease. The collaborating institutions used their own protocols to collect whole blood in K2EDTA tubes. For TCRbeta analysis, collaborators shipped samples in one of three forms: frozen whole blood, isolated PBMCs, or DNA extracted from either of those sample types.

The chain joins TRBV5-1 to TRBJ2-3; 15 bases in between match TRBD2. This TCR derives from a woman aged 60-75 years with COVID-19, enrolled during active disease. Sequences were obtained from peripheral blood. Here is the DNA: TGCGCCAGCAGCGGTGGACTAGCGGGGGGGCCGGGCACAGATACGCAGTATTTT. Its protein product is CASSGGLAGGPGTDTQYF.